Shown below are 9 T cell receptor beta chains from a single sample sequenced in a study of blood T cell repertoires in COVID-19 (TCRdb year 2020). Libraries were built with the immunoSEQ multiplex PCR assay. As stored in TCRdb, this immuneACCESS dataset retains in-frame rearrangements with V and J assigned. A fraction of the clones does not appear; measured against another copy, unresolved V genes explain less than half of the discrepancy, and the remainder lacks a known reason. For this sample there are fewer than 250,000 clones; 70% to 90% appear just once. Approximately 3% of the sample rests with the top ten. The specimen was peripheral blood. The receptors were sampled from a man aged 55 to 70 with acute or convalescent COVID-19.

This chain joins TRBV5-1 and TRBJ1-2, with TRBD1 as a possible D gene (5 bases). The CDR3 is 14 residues long. Germline V gene sequence: CDR1 SGHRS, CDR2 YFSETQ. With 4 bases removed from V and 2 bases from J, the gap between germline ends came to 12 bases. For the CDR3, the DNA is TGCGCCAGCAGCCCCAACTCAGGGAACTATGGCTACACCTTC. The encoded protein is CASSPNSGNYGYTF.

V usage is TRBV6-1 and J usage is TRBJ1-1, with TRBD1 as a possible D gene (6 bases). Germline values: CDR1 MNHNS, CDR2 SASEGT. The CDR3 runs 15 residues. The V end was cut by 7 bases, the J end by 4 bases, with 19 bases between. CDR3 sequence reads: CASNPPGRGGTEAFF. The CDR3 coding sequence is TGTGCCAGCAACCCACCAGGAAGGGGGGGCACTGAAGCTTTCTTT.

The chain has TRBV5-5 and TRBJ2-7, with 9 nucleotides matching TRBD2. V dropped 1 base and J dropped 0; count of bases not matched to a gene: 8. Germline loops: CDR1 SGHKS, CDR2 YYEKEE (reference sequence). The CDR3 loop spans 17 amino acids. The CDR3 loop reads CASSLTSRGGGSYEQYF. CDR3 nucleotide sequence: TGTGCCAGCAGCTTGACATCCCGCGGGGGGGGCTCCTACGAGCAGTACTTC. The full variable domain, completed using reference TRBV5-5 and TRBJ2-7, is DAGVTQSPTHLIKTRGQQVTLRCSPISGHKSVSWYQQVLGQGPQFIFQYYEKEERGRGNFPDRFSARQFPNYSSELNVNALLLGDSALYLCASSLTSRGGGSYEQYFGPGTRLTVT.

CDR3 amino acids: CASRQGPTEAFF. In DNA form, the CDR3 reads TGTGCCAGCCGACAGGGACCCACTGAAGCTTTCTTT. The gene calls are TRBV5-4 and TRBJ1-1; 7 nucleotides align to TRBD1. The CDR3 is 12 amino acids. V shed 7 bases and J 4 bases; nucleotides not matched to a gene: 4. Germline V gene sequence: CDR1 SGHNT, CDR2 YYREEE (reference sequence).

The J gene is TRBJ1-5, the V gene TRBV6-2 or TRBV6-3; D is possibly TRBD1 (5 bases). CDR3 length: 13 amino acids. Trimming pared 2 bases from V and 7 bases from J, leaving 9 bases between. CDR1 is MNHEY and CDR2 is SVGEGT in the germline V gene. CDR3 sequence reads: CASSYGRGQPQHF. DNA for the CDR3: TGTGCCAGCAGTTACGGTCGGGGGCAGCCCCAGCATTTT.

The chain has TRBV5-5 and TRBJ2-7; 8 bases line up with TRBD1. This CDR3 has 15 residues. The germline gives CDR1 SGHKS, CDR2 YYEKEE (reference sequence). J was trimmed by 4 bases and V by 0 bases; bases with no gene match: 6. CDR3 sequence reads: CASSLVGTGEYEQYF. The DNA for the CDR3 is TGTGCCAGCAGCTTGGTAGGGACAGGAGAATACGAGCAGTACTTC.

There are a few counts of this clone. The CDR3 reads CASSQLAVSTDTQYF. The CDR3 DNA reads TGTGCCAGTAGCCAGTTAGCGGTGAGCACAGATACGCAGTATTTT. This chain joins TRBV19 and TRBJ2-3; tentatively, D is TRBD2 (6 bases). Germline CDR1 LNHDA, CDR2 SQIVND (reference sequence). V was pared by 6 bases and J by 0 bases, with 13 bases between. The CDR3 totals 15 residues.

In its sample, this clone was seen once. The V and J genes are TRBV7-2 and TRBJ1-5; the match to TRBD1 covers 10 bases. The junction had 11 bases not matched to a gene; V was cut back by 3 bases and J by 3 bases. The CDR3 runs to 18 residues. Germline V lookup: CDR1 SGHTA, CDR2 FQGNSA. The CDR3 coding sequence is TGTGCCAGCAGCTTGGACATCTGGACAGGGGGTATCAATCAGCCCCAGCATTTT. This gives the protein CASSLDIWTGGINQPQHF.

The chain links TRBV27 to TRBJ1-4; a weak D match, TRBD1 (6 bases). The CDR3 has 15 amino acids. CDR1 is MNHEY and CDR2 is SMNVEV in the germline V gene (reference sequence). Trimming took off 5 bases at V and 7 bases at J, with 17 bases between the two ends. The CDR3 region has the DNA TGTGCCAGCAGTCTCTATGCGGGGGGCGGTGAAAAACTGTTTTTT. It is translated as CASSLYAGGGEKLFF.